Presented here are 5 T cell receptor beta chains from one specimen sequenced in a study of blood T cell repertoires in COVID-19. Profiled with immunoSEQ multiplex PCR; TCRdb holds only in-frame clones, not every one. The data contain approximately 500,000 clones, approximately 85% of them singletons. Sequenced sample: peripheral blood. These receptors were taken from a human donor in a cohort sampled during active COVID-19.

This chain uses TRBV11-3 with TRBJ1-2; D gene ambiguous. The CDR3 sequence is 13 residues long. From germline, CDR1 is SGHNT and CDR2 YENEEA. V lost 3 bases to trimming and J lost 4 bases, with 9 bases between them. The CDR3: CASSFPGSYGYTF. CDR3 DNA sequence: TGTGCCAGCAGCTTTCCTGGGAGCTATGGCTACACCTTC.

The chain recombines TRBV4-2 with TRBJ2-7; unclear D gene. Germline CDR1 reads LGHNA; CDR2 reads YNFKEQ. V was cut by 0 bases and J by 6 bases, with 9 bases left in between. This CDR3 region has 13 residues. The CDR3 sequence: CASSQDVPSEQYF. The DNA of the CDR3 is TGTGCCAGCAGCCAAGATGTACCTAGCGAGCAGTACTTC.

The genes are TRBV7-8 and TRBJ1-4; D call uncertain. The germline V gene has CDR1 SGHVS and CDR2 FQNEAQ. This CDR3 has 14 amino acids. The V and J ends lost 3 bases and 4 bases respectively, with 9 bases between them. CDR3 bases: TGTGCCAGCAGCTTTACGACATTTAATGAAAAACTGTTTTTT. Amino acids: CASSFTTFNEKLFF.

This chain connects TRBV28 to TRBJ2-3, with TRBD1 as a possible D gene (5 bases). CDR1 is MDHEN and CDR2 is SYDVKM in the germline V gene. The V gene lost 3 bases and the J gene lost 5 bases, with 12 bases spanning the gap. The CDR3 is 14 residues long. CDR3 amino acids: CASSLLGREDTQYF. The CDR3 DNA reads TGTGCCAGCAGTTTGTTGGGCAGGGAAGATACGCAGTATTTT.

This clone was seen a few times. CDR3 region: CASSLWTSGRNEQYF. In DNA form, the CDR3 reads TGTGCCAGCAGTTTATGGACTAGCGGGAGGAACGAGCAGTACTTC. The chain uses TRBV27 and TRBJ2-7; 14 bases agree with TRBD2. V gave up 1 base and J gave up 5 bases; unmatched junction bases: 1. Germline V lookup: CDR1 MNHEY, CDR2 SMNVEV (reference sequence). The CDR3 sequence is 15 residues long.